This entry concerns a single T cell receptor (beta chain). It has no known antigen specificity. No base quality information exists; no much larger clone differs at one position. The data originate from a study of coeliac disease (dated by TCRdb to 2021 to 2024). In terms of the full investigation: Each coeliac patient was placed into one of three groups: newly diagnosed active disease, refractory coeliac disease type I, or disease controlled by a gluten-free diet. TRB sequencing succeeded for samples from about 30 subjects, including 20 to 25 paired bulk unsorted intraepithelial and lamina propria cell samples. Because high-resolution HLA typing was not available, biased TRBV7-2 usage was examined as a proof of principle. Next-generation sequencing of rearranged TRB and TRG CDR3 regions was applied to small intestinal lymphocyte fractions from coeliac and non-coeliac patients. The study set out to describe the TR repertoires of small intestinal T cells in active coeliac disease, refractory type I coeliac disease, and coeliac disease treated with a gluten-free diet. A total of some 30 patients took part in the full study: about 22 had serologically confirmed coeliac disease and 8 were controls with non-small intestinal disorders.

The CDR3 runs 14 residues from the cysteine to the phenylalanine. Only CDR3 DNA is held: 42 bases, read in frame from base 1. CDR1 MDHEN and CDR2 SYDVKM were looked up in the germline V gene. V is pared back by 5 bases and J by 8 bases, with 15 bases lying between the germline termini. Preparation of the library involved the immunoSEQ multiplex PCR assay. The TR loci were subjected to amplification by multiplexed PCR, for which V gene segments served as targets of the forward primers and J gene segments as targets of the reverse primers. The amplified CDR3 regions were sequenced using the Illumina HiSeq System. Concerning the study's data processing: A nearest-neighbour algorithm merged closely related reads to remove PCR and sequencing errors and collapse data into unique sequences. Repertoires were summarised by clonality and by T cell density, defined as TR molecules per amount of genomic DNA input. Public TRs were defined as CDR3 amino acid sequences in at least 80% of unsorted samples, then tested for differential abundance between coeliac and control samples. Every lamina propria sample was searched for matches to a list of more than 200 published gliadin-specific TRB sequences. Kruskal-Wallis tests followed by Dunn post-tests were used to test for differences in clonality and density between disease groups. TCRdb took this table from immuneACCESS and kept in-frame rearrangements with V and J called. Such tables lack part of the clones; where checked against another copy, unresolved V genes explain under half of the gap, and the rest is unexplained. D and trimming come from the DNA, and the V and J calls and clone size come from that table. This sample is represented by approximately 5,400 clones; around 62% of them were singletons. 9.2% of the sample belongs to the ten largest clones.

Cells were frozen in aliquots of 400,000 to 600,000 in DMSO/FBS in liquid nitrogen, and a single aliquot from each fraction was used for sequencing. Every one of the 30 study patients had an endoscopy and a small intestinal biopsy. Lamina propria cells were released by collagenase digestion of the biopsy tissue remaining after intraepithelial cell isolation. Genomic DNA was extracted from frozen unsorted cell fractions using the Qiagen DNeasy blood extraction kit. The paper's findings and limits, for the study overall: TRB and TRG repertoires of active coeliac intraepithelial and lamina propria samples showed lower clonality than controls, suggesting recruitment of diverse T cells. Published gliadin-specific TRB sequences turned up in about 45% of the 18 coeliac lamina propria samples, compared with only 1 of 6 controls. Separating intraepithelial cells from lamina propria cells did not give high-purity fractions, so cross-contamination between the two compartments may have occurred. TRB repertoires were found to be largely private, with most amino acid sequences unique to one sample, and no significant difference in V-gene usage was found between disease groups. The authors judged the approach to be unsuitable for unbiased detection of gliadin-specific T cells, because gliadin-specific T cells are scarce and rarely shared between patients.

The source of this sequence is a man aged 65 to 85 with active celiac disease. The sequencing sample was made of lymphocytes from the gut lamina propria. The sample's cell subset or site label, in plain terms: lamina propria cell (LPC) fraction of small intestinal biopsy. The V and J genes are TRBV28 and TRBJ1-4; the D gene is unclear. This receptor carries the CDR3 CASSTPARGEKLFF. The sequence in DNA is TGTGCCAGCAGTACCCCCGCCCGAGGGGAAAAACTGTTTTTT.